These 26 T cell receptor beta chains were sequenced from one sample in a study of blood T cell repertoires in COVID-19. Using immunoSEQ multiplex PCR, the repertoire was profiled, and TCRdb retains in-frame clones only, with some absent. The sample records 85,000 to 95,000 clones, 75% to 95% being singletons. Source material: peripheral blood. These receptors all stem from a woman between 45 and 65 years old in a cohort sampled during active COVID-19.

CDR3 in DNA: TGTGCCAGCAGCGCCTCAGTAGCTAGCACAGATACGCAGTATTTT. It specifies CASSASVASTDTQYF. The V and J genes are TRBV5-4 and TRBJ2-3; no firm D call. This CDR3 is 15 amino acids long. V lost 4 bases to trimming and J lost 0 bases, with 12 bases between them. The V gene's germline CDR1 is SGHNT and CDR2 YYREEE (reference sequence).

This rearrangement joins TRBV11-3 to TRBJ2-3, with D perhaps TRBD2 (7 bases). This CDR3 region has 15 residues. The germline V and J ends were trimmed by 2 bases and 2 bases, with 11 bases remaining between them. CDR1 and CDR2 from the germline V gene are SGHNT and YENEEA. The CDR3 loop reads CASSLRGGITDTQYF. CDR3 in DNA: TGTGCCAGCAGCTTACGCGGGGGCATCACAGATACGCAGTATTTT. Looking up the rest from reference TRBV11-3 and TRBJ2-3 gives the full variable domain: EAGVVQSPRYKIIEKKQPVAFWCNPISGHNTLYWYLQNLGQGPELLIRYENEEAVDDSQLPKDRFSAERLKGVDSTLKIQPAELGDSAVYLCASSLRGGITDTQYFGPGTRLTVL.

This clone is a singleton in its sample. The V call is TRBV6-5, the J call TRBJ1-1; D call uncertain. CDR1 and CDR2 (germline): MNHEY, SVGAGI. V was cut by 0 bases and J by 0 bases, with 5 bases left in between. This CDR3 contains 14 residues. In DNA form, the CDR3 reads TGTGCCAGCAGTTACTCTGGGCTGAACACTGAAGCTTTCTTT. Its protein is CASSYSGLNTEAFF.

This chain uses TRBV10-3 with TRBJ2-7, with D unclear. The V gene lost 2 bases and the J gene lost 0 bases, with 2 bases spanning the gap. CDR3 length: 12 amino acids. Germline CDR1 ENHRY, CDR2 SYGVKD. CDR3 in amino acids: CAISERSYEQYF. The CDR3 DNA reads as TGTGCCATCAGTGAGCGCTCCTACGAGCAGTACTTC.

This chain links TRBV10-3 with TRBJ2-7; 10 nucleotides match TRBD1. There are 15 residues in the CDR3. Germline values: CDR1 ENHRY, CDR2 SYGVKD. V lost 4 bases to trimming and J lost 5 bases; unmatched junction nucleotides: 8. This CDR3 reads CAISGGTGANDEQYF. CDR3 bases: TGTGCCATCAGTGGTGGGACAGGGGCTAACGACGAGCAGTACTTC.

Notes on this clone: The conserved closing phenylalanine or tryptophan is absent in this CDR3, likely reflecting a read error. No DNA is shown, since the ends of the CDR3 on it are uncertain; the CDR3 is the one TCRdb lists. The chain carries TRBV5-4 and TRBJ1-1; the tabulated D call, TRBD1, remains unverified against the DNA. The CDR3 has 12 amino acids, counting both end residues. Germline V gives CDR1 SGHNT, CDR2 YYREEE (reference sequence). CDR3 in amino acids: CASSLAGTPGRI.

The V gene is TRBV24-1, the J gene TRBJ1-2; TRBD1 might be the D (6 bases). Germline V lookup: CDR1 KGHDR, CDR2 SFDVKD. This CDR3 is 13 amino acids long. V gave up 7 bases and J gave up 3 bases, with 11 bases separating them. The CDR3 DNA is TGTGCCACCAGCAAACAGGGTTACTATGGCTACACCTTC. Residues: CATSKQGYYGYTF.

The rearrangement links TRBV7-8 to TRBJ1-3; D gene unclear. Germline V gene data show CDR1 as SGHVS and CDR2 as FQNEAQ. Trimming shortened V by 3 bases and J by 0 bases, and 6 bases separated the two germline ends. This CDR3 spans 14 amino acids. CDR3 in DNA: TGTGCCAGCAGCTTCGGTCGCTCTGGAAACACCATATATTTT. It is translated as CASSFGRSGNTIYF.

This rearrangement joins TRBV18 to TRBJ1-2, with 8 positions matching TRBD1. Germline-derived CDR1 and CDR2 are KGHSH and LQKENI. There are 16 residues in the CDR3. The J segment lost 0 bases and the V segment lost 3 bases, leaving 6 bases of the junction unmatched. In DNA form, the CDR3 reads TGTGCCAGCTCACCCTCGACAGGGGATACTAACTATGGCTACACCTTC. Encoded protein: CASSPSTGDTNYGYTF.

This chain uses TRBV18 with TRBJ2-2; D is possibly TRBD2 (6 bases). This CDR3 is 16 amino acids long. V lost 0 bases, J lost 1 base, and 9 bases lay in between. Germline assignment: CDR1 KGHSH and CDR2 LQKENI. CDR3 sequence (DNA): TGTGCCAGCTCACCACCGGGACTCAGGAACACCGGGGAGCTGTTTTTT. It encodes CASSPPGLRNTGELFF.

As to this clone: Its ends do not fully match the called genes, so a read error is possible. The chain carries TRBV7-7 and TRBJ2-1; 9 bases are a match to TRBD1. CDR3 length equals 15 residues. Germline V gene data show CDR1 as SSHAT and CDR2 as FNYEAQ (reference sequence). The DNA for the CDR3 is TGTGCTAGCAGCCCCGGGACAGGGTTTTACAATGAGCAGTTCTTC. Translated: CASSPGTGFYNEQFF.

This chain links TRBV19 with TRBJ1-6, with D maybe TRBD1 (5 bases). The germline V gene has CDR1 LNHDA and CDR2 SQIVND (reference sequence). The CDR3 covers 14 residues. Trimming removed 1 base from V and 10 bases from J, with 11 bases in between. The CDR3 DNA is TGTGCCAGTAGTATAGTCCCCAGGGAATCACCCCTCCACTTT. Translation gives CASSIVPRESPLHF.

The chain joins TRBV19 to TRBJ2-3, with 7 positions matching TRBD2. CDR1 and CDR2 (germline): LNHDA, SQIVND (reference sequence). The J segment lost 4 bases and the V segment lost 6 bases, leaving 10 bases of the junction unmatched. CDR3 size: 15 residues. CDR3 in amino acids: CASSEGLSGADTQYF. CDR3 bases: TGTGCCAGTAGCGAGGGATTAAGCGGGGCAGATACGCAGTATTTT. Drawing the rest from reference TRBV19 and TRBJ2-3, the complete variable domain is DGGITQSPKYLFRKEGQNVTLSCEQNLNHDAMYWYRQDPGQGLRLIYYSQIVNDFQKGDIAEGYSVSREKKESFPLTVTSAQKNPTAFYLCASSEGLSGADTQYFGPGTRLTVL.

The chain has TRBV11-2 and TRBJ1-5, with TRBD1 identical over 10 bases. The V gene end was trimmed by 7 bases and the J gene end by 7 bases; junction bases not matched to a gene: 10. Germline V lookup: CDR1 SGHAT, CDR2 FQNNGV. This CDR3 has 15 amino acids. The CDR3 DNA sequence: TGTGCCAGCACCGAGGGGGGGACAGGGGACCAGCCCCAGCATTTT. It specifies CASTEGGTGDQPQHF. Full variable domain (remainder filled in from reference TRBV11-2 and TRBJ1-5): EAGVAQSPRYKIIEKRQSVAFWCNPISGHATLYWYQQILGQGPKLLIQFQNNGVVDDSQLPKDRFSAERLKGVDSTLKIQPAKLEDSAVYLCASTEGGTGDQPQHFGDGTRLSIL.

This rearrangement joins TRBV27 to TRBJ2-6; 8 nucleotides agree with TRBD1. Germline loops: CDR1 MNHEY, CDR2 SMNVEV (reference sequence). J was trimmed by 4 bases and V by 5 bases; bases with no gene match: 7. This CDR3 comprises 16 residues. DNA of the CDR3: TGTGCCAGCAGTCGGACAGGGCCGACCGGGGCCAACGTCCTGACTTTC. Amino acid sequence: CASSRTGPTGANVLTF.

The rearrangement joins TRBV24-1 to TRBJ2-3; the match to TRBD1 covers 9 bases. CDR1 and CDR2 from the germline V gene are KGHDR and SFDVKD. The CDR3 covers 16 residues. The J segment lost 2 bases and the V segment lost 4 bases, leaving 6 bases of the junction unmatched. The CDR3 DNA reads TGTGCCACCAGTGAAGGACAGGGGCCCCTCACAGATACGCAGTATTTT. This sequence encodes CATSEGQGPLTDTQYF.

The chain carries TRBV5-1 and TRBJ2-1, with 10 nucleotides matching TRBD2. The V gene's germline CDR1 is SGHRS and CDR2 YFSETQ. With 0 bases clipped from V and 9 bases from J, the junction kept 6 bases outside the gene matches. This CDR3 contains 15 residues. The CDR3 coding sequence is TGCGCCAGCAGCTTGGACCTAGCGGGAGAGGGTGAGCAGTTCTTC. It translates to CASSLDLAGEGEQFF.

In this sample, this clone turned up once. The chain is built from TRBV5-6 and TRBJ1-1, with 7 bases that match TRBD1. V was pared by 4 bases and J by 1 base, with 4 bases of the junction left unmatched. Germline V CDR1 and CDR2: SGHDT, YYEEEE. The CDR3 totals 14 residues. The CDR3 DNA follows: TGTGCCAGCAGCCCGTGGACAGGGAACACTGAAGCTTTCTTT. Amino acid sequence: CASSPWTGNTEAFF.

This CDR3 is CASSIVGTGYTF. The DNA for the CDR3 is TGTGCCAGTAGTATAGTCGGGACAGGCTACACCTTC. The V call is TRBV19, the J call TRBJ1-2; D perhaps matches TRBD1 (6 bases). The germline gives CDR1 LNHDA, CDR2 SQIVND (reference sequence). Trimming took 1 base from V and 8 from J, leaving 8 bases between them. The CDR3 sequence is 12 residues long.

This clone has just one count. The chain is built from TRBV5-1 and TRBJ2-1; no clear D gene. CDR1 is SGHRS, CDR2 YFSETQ, per germline. This CDR3 is built from 14 residues. Trimming took off 3 bases at V and 1 base at J, with 8 bases between the two ends. Written as DNA, the CDR3 is TGCGCCAGCAGCTCCGCGGAATCCTACAATGAGCAGTTCTTC. Its translation is CASSSAESYNEQFF. Full variable domain (remainder filled in from reference TRBV5-1 and TRBJ2-1): KAGVTQTPRYLIKTRGQQVTLSCSPISGHRSVSWYQQTPGQGLQFLFEYFSETQRNKGNFPGRFSGRQFSNSRSEMNVSTLELGDSALYLCASSSAESYNEQFFGPGTRLTVL.

V gene TRBV5-1 combines with J gene TRBJ1-2; D possibly corresponds to TRBD1 (5 bases). This CDR3 is built from 13 residues. Trimming removed 4 bases at V and 4 bases at J, with 11 bases between. From germline, CDR1 is SGHRS and CDR2 YFSETQ. The CDR3 is CASSPRDAYGYTF. CDR3 DNA sequence: TGCGCCAGCAGCCCCAGGGATGCCTATGGCTACACCTTC.

The chain uses TRBV7-9 and TRBJ2-7; no clear D gene. The length of the CDR3 is 12 residues. Per germline, CDR1 SEHNR and CDR2 FQNEAQ (reference sequence). The V end was cut by 6 bases, the J end by 2 bases, with 8 bases between. CDR3 coding DNA: TGTGCCAGCAGTCTTACGGCCTACGAGCAGTACTTC. The encoded protein is CASSLTAYEQYF.

The genes are TRBV5-4 and TRBJ1-1; 8 positions agree with TRBD1. The CDR3 totals 14 residues. After removal of 5 bases from V and 4 bases from J, the junction contained 7 bases not matched to a gene. From germline, CDR1 is SGHNT and CDR2 YYREEE (reference sequence). CDR3 nucleotide sequence: TGTGCCAGCAGTCGAGGACAGGGTGGCACTGAAGCTTTCTTT. This gives the protein CASSRGQGGTEAFF.

The rearrangement uses TRBV28 and TRBJ2-5; TRBD2 agrees at 10 bases. The CDR3 loop spans 14 amino acids. Germline CDR1 is MDHEN and CDR2 is SYDVKM. J lost 4 bases, V lost 10 bases, and 9 bases had no gene match. The CDR3 coding sequence is TGTGCCACAACAACTAGCGGGATGGGAGAGACCCAGTACTTC. It codes for CATTTSGMGETQYF.

The genes are TRBV27 and TRBJ2-7; D remains ambiguous. Trimming cost V 5 bases and J 7 bases, with 15 bases left between them. This CDR3 contains 13 residues. CDR1 MNHEY and CDR2 SMNVEV come from the germline V gene (reference sequence). The CDR3 region is CASSPTIFREQYF. The CDR3 region has the DNA TGTGCCAGCAGTCCCACCATCTTCAGGGAGCAGTACTTC.

The chain couples TRBV9 to TRBJ1-2, with TRBD1 as a possible D gene (5 bases). The CDR3 totals 14 residues. Between the trimmed V and J ends, which lost 4 bases and 3 bases, there was a span of 13 bases. Germline lookup yields CDR1 SGDLS and CDR2 YYNGEE. The DNA of the CDR3 is TGTGCCAGCAGCCCCGGATCGGGGGACTATGGCTACACCTTC. The encoded protein is CASSPGSGDYGYTF.